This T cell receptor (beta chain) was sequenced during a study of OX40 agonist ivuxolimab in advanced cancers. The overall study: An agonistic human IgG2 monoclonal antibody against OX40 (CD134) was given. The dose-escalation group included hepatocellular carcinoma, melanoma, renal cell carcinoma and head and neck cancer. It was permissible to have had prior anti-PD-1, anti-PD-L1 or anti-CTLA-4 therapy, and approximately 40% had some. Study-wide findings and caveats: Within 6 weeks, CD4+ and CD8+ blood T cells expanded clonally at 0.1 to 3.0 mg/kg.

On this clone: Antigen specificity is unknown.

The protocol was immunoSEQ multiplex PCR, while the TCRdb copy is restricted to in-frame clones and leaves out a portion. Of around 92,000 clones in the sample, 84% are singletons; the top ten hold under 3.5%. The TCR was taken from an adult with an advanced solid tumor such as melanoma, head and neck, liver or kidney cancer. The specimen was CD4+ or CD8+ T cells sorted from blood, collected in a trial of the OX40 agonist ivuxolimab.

This CDR3 is CAWSPQDDQPQHF. Here the CDR3 DNA reads TGTGCCTGGAGTCCCCAGGACGATCAGCCCCAGCATTTT. The chain uses TRBV30 and TRBJ1-5, with D unresolved. V was pared by 2 bases and J by 5 bases, with 10 bases between. Germline values: CDR1 GTSNPN, CDR2 SVGIG (reference sequence). The CDR3 has 13 amino acids.